Listed below are T cell receptor beta chains from one sample, sequenced in a study of response to subunit inactivated influenza vaccine. TCRdb reanalysed the RT-PCR reads using MiXCR and keeps one entry per CDR3 protein. The sample records hundreds of thousands of distinct CDR3 sequences, about an eighth being singletons. Sequenced here: PBMCs from blood, sampled on the day of vaccination. These receptors were collected from a man aged 50 to 60 who received an inactivated influenza vaccine. Both conserved end residues are part of each CDR3. The D gene is left open where the match is weak. Size tells how often a clone was seen (once, few, many) or the class of an expanded clone, and some rows leave it out.

d_call	clone_size	v_call	j_call	cdr3_aa	cdr3_nt
.	.	TRBV7-2	TRBJ2-7	CASSLRDWGYEQYF	TGTGCCAGCAGCTTACGTGACTGGGGCTACGAGCAGTACTTC
.	.	TRBV12-3/TRBV12-4	TRBJ1-1	CASTFGGGTEAFF	TGTGCCAGCACCTTTGGGGGGGGAACTGAAGCTTTCTTT
.	.	TRBV29-1	TRBJ2-5	CSVEGRGKETQYF	TGCAGCGTTGAGGGTCGGGGAAAAGAGACCCAGTACTTC
.	.	TRBV9	TRBJ2-1	CASSVINSNNEQFF	TGTGCCAGCAGCGTCATCAACTCGAACAATGAGCAGTTCTTC
.	.	TRBV6-5	TRBJ2-1	CASSYGDPSYNEQFF	TGTGCCAGCAGTTACGGGGACCCTTCCTACAATGAGCAGTTCTTC
TRBD1	few	TRBV24-1	TRBJ2-5	CATSDPDRGPRETQYF	TGTGCCACCAGTGACCCCGACAGGGGGCCCCGGGAGACCCAGTACTTC
.	.	TRBV7-2	TRBJ2-3	CASSLDRGRTDTQYF	TGTGCCAGCAGCTTAGACCGAGGGCGTACAGATACGCAGTATTTT
.	.	TRBV6-2/TRBV6-3	TRBJ2-7	CASSFSPARPIYEQYF	TGTGCCAGCAGTTTCTCCCCAGCGCGGCCAATCTACGAGCAGTACTTC
TRBD1	.	TRBV28	TRBJ2-5	CASTLGQIQETQYF	TGTGCCAGCACCCTGGGACAGATCCAAGAGACCCAGTACTTC
.	.	TRBV7-2	TRBJ1-1	CASSLGTLGAFF	TGTGCCAGCAGCTTAGGTACCCTGGGGGCTTTCTTT
.	many	TRBV5-1	TRBJ2-1	CASSKLGSNEQFF	TGCGCCAGCAGCAAATTGGGCTCAAATGAGCAGTTCTTC
TRBD1	many	TRBV29-1	TRBJ2-7	CSVGVRQGRDEQYF	TGCAGCGTTGGCGTTCGACAGGGTAGGGACGAGCAGTACTTC
.	.	TRBV4-3	TRBJ2-1	CASSQEGQTDEQFF	TGCGCCAGCAGCCAAGAAGGACAGACGGATGAGCAGTTCTTC
.	.	TRBV15	TRBJ2-6	CATSRGLTSGANVLTF	TGTGCCACCAGCAGGGGACTGACCTCTGGGGCCAACGTCCTGACTTTC
.	few	TRBV3-1	TRBJ2-7	CASSQGWLQDSYEQYF	TGTGCCAGCAGCCAAGGATGGTTGCAGGACTCCTACGAGCAGTACTTC
.	few	TRBV4-3	TRBJ1-6	CASSRDGSSYNSPLHF	TGCGCCAGCAGCCGGGACGGGAGCTCCTATAATTCACCCCTCCACTTT
.	.	TRBV6-1	TRBJ2-7	CASTTQVRYEQYF	TGTGCCAGCACCACACAGGTTCGCTACGAGCAGTACTTC
.	.	TRBV5-5	TRBJ2-7	CASSPGFSEQYF	TGTGCCAGCAGCCCGGGGTTCTCGGAGCAGTACTTC
TRBD2	.	TRBV15	TRBJ2-7	CATSRAPSGALYEQYF	TGTGCCACCAGCAGAGCCCCTAGCGGGGCCCTATACGAGCAGTACTTC
.	.	TRBV10-3	TRBJ1-1	CAISDPGGVLNTEAFF	TGTGCCATCAGTGACCCCGGAGGTGTTTTGAACACTGAAGCTTTCTTT
.	few	TRBV30	TRBJ2-7	CALSRLGLYEQYF	TGTGCCCTGAGCAGGTTAGGACTTTACGAGCAGTACTTC
.	many	TRBV3-1	TRBJ2-7	CASSQTATYEQYF	TGTGCCAGCAGCCAAACAGCGACCTACGAGCAGTACTTC
TRBD2	few	TRBV20-1	TRBJ2-1	CSARDTSASSYNEQFF	TGCAGTGCTAGAGATACTAGCGCTTCCTCCTACAATGAGCAGTTCTTC
.	.	TRBV24-1	TRBJ2-3	CATSDSSFRTGTDTQYF	TGTGCCACCAGTGATTCCTCTTTCCGGACGGGCACAGATACGCAGTATTTT
.	.	TRBV24-1	TRBJ2-5	CATSDWRAGQETQYF	TGTGCCACCAGTGATTGGCGGGCAGGACAGGAGACCCAGTACTTC
TRBD1	few	TRBV12-3/TRBV12-4	TRBJ1-1	CASSHRGSGTEAFF	TGTGCCAGCAGCCACAGGGGATCCGGCACTGAAGCTTTCTTT
.	many	TRBV10-3	TRBJ2-1	CAISELGDEQFF	TGTGCCATCAGTGAGCTGGGGGATGAGCAGTTCTTC
.	few	TRBV6-5	TRBJ2-1	CASSSGMEQFF	TGTGCCAGCAGTTCAGGGATGGAGCAGTTCTTC
TRBD1	.	TRBV12-3/TRBV12-4	TRBJ2-3	CASSFRDRVVLPNTQYF	TGTGCCAGCAGTTTCCGGGACAGGGTAGTCCTACCGAATACGCAGTATTTT